Following are 4 T cell receptor beta chains from one sample sequenced in a study of T cells in tumors after PD-1 blockade. Assay: immunoSEQ multiplex PCR; the TCRdb copy retains only in-frame clones and omits some. The sample records tens of thousands of clones, about three quarters being singletons. This specimen consisted of PBMCs, obtained before anti-PD-1 treatment. The receptor source for this set is a human donor with basal cell carcinoma.

This clone was recorded once. The rearrangement uses TRBV19 and TRBJ1-1; possibly TRBD1 for D (5 bases). The germline gives CDR1 LNHDA, CDR2 SQIVND (reference sequence). This CDR3 contains 14 residues. V dropped 8 bases and J dropped 6 bases, with 19 bases sitting between them. The CDR3 protein is CASVSTNGGAEAFF. The DNA for the CDR3 is TGTGCCAGTGTGAGCACGAATGGGGGGGCTGAAGCTTTCTTT.

The chain is built from TRBV2 and TRBJ1-4; D gene unclear. The CDR3 runs 15 residues. Looked up from germline, CDR1 is SNHLY and CDR2 is FYNNEI. Trimming pared 4 bases from V and 5 bases from J, leaving 14 bases between. CDR3 nucleotide sequence: TGTGCCAGCAGTGGGCCCCCGTCCCCAAATGAAAAACTGTTTTTT. Translating it yields CASSGPPSPNEKLFF.

This chain connects TRBV9 to TRBJ2-7; 8 nucleotides align to TRBD1. The CDR3 loop spans 15 amino acids. The trim removed 6 bases at V and 6 bases at J, leaving 14 bases unmatched. Germline V lookup: CDR1 SGDLS, CDR2 YYNGEE. The CDR3 loop reads CASNPTGTGNGEQYF. The CDR3, as DNA: TGTGCCAGCAACCCTACCGGGACAGGTAATGGCGAGCAGTACTTC.

This clone was seen only a few times. The rearrangement joins TRBV24-1 to TRBJ1-1; D remains ambiguous. CDR3 length: 13 residues. CDR1 is KGHDR and CDR2 is SFDVKD in the germline V gene. V lost 3 bases to trimming and J lost 5 bases, with 9 bases between them. The CDR3: CATSDLGGTEAFF. DNA of the CDR3: TGTGCCACCAGTGATCTCGGCGGAACTGAAGCTTTCTTT.